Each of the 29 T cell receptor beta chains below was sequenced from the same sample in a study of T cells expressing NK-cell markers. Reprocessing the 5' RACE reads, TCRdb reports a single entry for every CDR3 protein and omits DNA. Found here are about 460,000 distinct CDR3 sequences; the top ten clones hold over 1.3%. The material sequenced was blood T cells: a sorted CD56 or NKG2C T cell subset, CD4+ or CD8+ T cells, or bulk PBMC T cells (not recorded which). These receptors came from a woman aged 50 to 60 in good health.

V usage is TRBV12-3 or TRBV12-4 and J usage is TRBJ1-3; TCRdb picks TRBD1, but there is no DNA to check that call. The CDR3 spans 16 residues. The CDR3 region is CASSLRPADGVVTIYF.

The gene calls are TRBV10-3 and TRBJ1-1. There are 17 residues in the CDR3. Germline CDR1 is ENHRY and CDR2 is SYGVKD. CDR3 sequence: CAISEGGIISLNTEAFF.

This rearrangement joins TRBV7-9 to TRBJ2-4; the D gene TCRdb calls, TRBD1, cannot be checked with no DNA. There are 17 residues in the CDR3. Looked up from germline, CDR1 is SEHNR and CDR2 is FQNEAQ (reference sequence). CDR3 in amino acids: CASSPGDTGTGGNIQYF.

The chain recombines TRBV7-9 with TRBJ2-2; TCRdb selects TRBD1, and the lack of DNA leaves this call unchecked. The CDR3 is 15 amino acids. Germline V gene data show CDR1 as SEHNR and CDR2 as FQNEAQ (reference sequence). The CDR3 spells CASSPRTVNTGELFF.

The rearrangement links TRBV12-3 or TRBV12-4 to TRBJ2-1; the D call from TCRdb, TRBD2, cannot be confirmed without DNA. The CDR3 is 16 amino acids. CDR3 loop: CASSLAGLAGINEQFF.

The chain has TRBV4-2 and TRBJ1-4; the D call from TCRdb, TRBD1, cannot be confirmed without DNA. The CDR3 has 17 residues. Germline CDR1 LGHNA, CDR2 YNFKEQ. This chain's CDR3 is CASSQNPNGAGDEKLFF.

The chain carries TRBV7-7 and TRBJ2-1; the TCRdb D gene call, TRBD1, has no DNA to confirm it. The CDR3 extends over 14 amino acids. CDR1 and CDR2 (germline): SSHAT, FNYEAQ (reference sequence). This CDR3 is CASSPSGEKNEQFF.

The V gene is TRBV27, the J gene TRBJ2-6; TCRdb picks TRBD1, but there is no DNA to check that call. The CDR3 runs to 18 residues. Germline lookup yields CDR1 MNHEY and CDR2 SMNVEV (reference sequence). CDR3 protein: CASSENRGLGSGANVLTF.

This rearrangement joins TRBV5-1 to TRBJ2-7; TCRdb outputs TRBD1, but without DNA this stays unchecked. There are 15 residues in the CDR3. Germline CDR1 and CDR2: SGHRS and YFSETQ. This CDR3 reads CASSLDTGRGNEQYF.

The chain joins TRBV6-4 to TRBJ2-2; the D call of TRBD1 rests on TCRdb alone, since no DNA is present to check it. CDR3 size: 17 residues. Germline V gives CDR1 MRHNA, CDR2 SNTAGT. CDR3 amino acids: CASNDPAGLSNTGELFF.

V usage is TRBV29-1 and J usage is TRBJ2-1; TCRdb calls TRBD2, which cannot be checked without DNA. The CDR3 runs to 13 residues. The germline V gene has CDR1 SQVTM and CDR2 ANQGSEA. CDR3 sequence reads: CSAGNGRDNEQFF.

CDR3 in amino acids: CASSRVSGLAVSNEQFF. The chain uses TRBV2 and TRBJ2-1; the TRBD2 assignment by TCRdb is unverifiable without DNA. The length of the CDR3 is 17 residues. Germline assignment: CDR1 SNHLY and CDR2 FYNNEI.

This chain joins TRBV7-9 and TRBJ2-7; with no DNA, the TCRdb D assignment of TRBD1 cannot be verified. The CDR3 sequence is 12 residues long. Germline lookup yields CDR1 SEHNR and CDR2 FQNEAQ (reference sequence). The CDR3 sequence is CASSPVWGEQYF. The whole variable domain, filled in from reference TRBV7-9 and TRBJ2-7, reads DTGVSQNPRHKITKRGQNVTFRCDPISEHNRLYWYRQTLGQGPEFLTYFQNEAQLEKSRLLSDRFSAERPKGSFSTLEIQRTEQGDSAMYLCASSPVWGEQYFGPGTRLTVT.

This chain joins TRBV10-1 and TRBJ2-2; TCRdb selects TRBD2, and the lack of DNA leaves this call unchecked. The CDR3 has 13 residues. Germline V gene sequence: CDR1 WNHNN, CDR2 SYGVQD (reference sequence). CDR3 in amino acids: CASKEGSAGELFF.

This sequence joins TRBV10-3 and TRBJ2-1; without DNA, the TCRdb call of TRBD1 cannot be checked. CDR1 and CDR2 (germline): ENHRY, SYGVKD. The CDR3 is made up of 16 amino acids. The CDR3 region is CAISESGPPASNEQFF.

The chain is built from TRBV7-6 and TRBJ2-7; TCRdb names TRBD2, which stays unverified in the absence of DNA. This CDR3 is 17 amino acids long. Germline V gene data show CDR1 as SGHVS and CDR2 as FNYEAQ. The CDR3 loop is CASSLTSGFNPYYEQYF.

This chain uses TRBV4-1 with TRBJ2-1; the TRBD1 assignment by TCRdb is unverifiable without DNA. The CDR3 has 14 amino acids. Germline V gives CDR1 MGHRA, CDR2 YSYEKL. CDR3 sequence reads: CASRLGPASDEQFF.

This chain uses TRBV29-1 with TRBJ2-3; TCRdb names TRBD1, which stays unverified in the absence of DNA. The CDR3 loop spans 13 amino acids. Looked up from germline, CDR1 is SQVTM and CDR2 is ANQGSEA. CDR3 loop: CSVERDVTDTQYF.

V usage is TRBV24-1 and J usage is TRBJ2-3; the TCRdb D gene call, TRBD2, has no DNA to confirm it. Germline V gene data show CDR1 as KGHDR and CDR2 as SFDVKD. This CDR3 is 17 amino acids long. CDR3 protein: CATSDLPSGSFTDTQYF.

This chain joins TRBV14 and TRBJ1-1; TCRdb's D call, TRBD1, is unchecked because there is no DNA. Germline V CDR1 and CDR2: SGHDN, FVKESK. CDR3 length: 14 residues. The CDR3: CASSHLTGEARAFF.

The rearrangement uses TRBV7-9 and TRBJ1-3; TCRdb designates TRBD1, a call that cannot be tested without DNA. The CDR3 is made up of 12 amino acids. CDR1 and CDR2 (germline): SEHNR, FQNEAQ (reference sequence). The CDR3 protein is CASSRQSNTIYF. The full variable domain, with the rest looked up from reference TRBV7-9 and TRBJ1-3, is DTGVSQNPRHKITKRGQNVTFRCDPISEHNRLYWYRQTLGQGPEFLTYFQNEAQLEKSRLLSDRFSAERPKGSFSTLEIQRTEQGDSAMYLCASSRQSNTIYFGEGSWLTVV.

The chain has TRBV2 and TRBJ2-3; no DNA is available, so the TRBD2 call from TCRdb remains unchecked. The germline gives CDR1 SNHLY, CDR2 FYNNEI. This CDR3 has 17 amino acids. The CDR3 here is CASSEVGLAGSTDTQYF.

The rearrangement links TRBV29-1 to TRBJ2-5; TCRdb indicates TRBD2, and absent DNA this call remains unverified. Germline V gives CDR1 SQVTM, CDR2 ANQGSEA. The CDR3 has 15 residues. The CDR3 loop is CSVFGLAGLQETQYF.

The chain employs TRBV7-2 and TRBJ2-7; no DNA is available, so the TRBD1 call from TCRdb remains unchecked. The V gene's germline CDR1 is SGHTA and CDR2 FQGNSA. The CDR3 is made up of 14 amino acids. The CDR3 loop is CASRLTGGIYEQYF.

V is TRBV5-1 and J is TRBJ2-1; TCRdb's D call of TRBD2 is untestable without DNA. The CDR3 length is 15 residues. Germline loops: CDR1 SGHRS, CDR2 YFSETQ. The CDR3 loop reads CASSLGLAGVGEQFF.

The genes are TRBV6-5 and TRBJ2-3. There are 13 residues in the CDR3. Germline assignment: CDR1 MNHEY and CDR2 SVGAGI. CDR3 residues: CATSSWAADTQYF.

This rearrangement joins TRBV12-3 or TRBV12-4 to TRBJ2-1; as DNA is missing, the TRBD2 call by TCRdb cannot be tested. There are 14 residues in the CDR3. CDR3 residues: CASRQGEGLGEQFF.

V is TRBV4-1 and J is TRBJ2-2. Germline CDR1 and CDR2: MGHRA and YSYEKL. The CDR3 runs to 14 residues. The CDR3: CASSHPRNTGELFF.

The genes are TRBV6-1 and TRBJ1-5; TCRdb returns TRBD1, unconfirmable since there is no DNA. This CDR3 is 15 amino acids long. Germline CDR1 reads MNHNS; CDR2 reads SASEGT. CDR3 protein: CASSGRGPSNQPQHF.